This is a list of T cell receptor beta chains from one sample in a study of T cell changes during pregnancy in multiple sclerosis. Sequenced by immunoSEQ multiplex PCR; TCRdb stores in-frame clones only, minus some. The sample lists fewer than 110,000 clones, roughly 92% occurring once. The sample was peripheral blood, taken after pregnancy. The origin of the receptors is a female donor with multiple sclerosis, enrolled in a pregnancy study. The CDR3 runs from the conserved cysteine through the conserved F or W. The D gene is left open where the match is weak. The listing skips clone size in some rows; elsewhere it reads once, few, many or a size class.

v_call	j_call	clone_size	d_call	cdr3_nt	cdr3_aa
TRBV6-1	TRBJ2-5	-	TRBD2	TGTGCCAGCAGTGAACGTCGGCTAGCGGGGGCCTTACAAGAGACCCAGTACTTC	CASSERRLAGALQETQYF
TRBV11-2	TRBJ2-7	-	-	TGTGCCAGCAGGCCCCTCACTAGCTCCTCCTACGAGCAGTACTTC	CASRPLTSSSYEQYF
TRBV28	TRBJ2-1	-	-	TGTGCCAGCAGTTTGGTGAGAAATGAGCAGTTCTTC	CASSLVRNEQFF
TRBV7-2	TRBJ1-6	few	-	TGTGCCAGCAGCTCCGAGGCCTATAATTCACCCCTCCACTTT	CASSSEAYNSPLHF
TRBV7-8	TRBJ2-1	once	TRBD2	TGTGCCAGCAGTTCCGGGACTAGGAGCAATGAGCAGTTCTTC	CASSSGTRSNEQFF
TRBV27	TRBJ1-1	few	-	TGTGCCAGCAGTTACACCTTGAACACTGAAGCTTTCTTT	CASSYTLNTEAFF
TRBV27	TRBJ2-1	once	-	TGTGCCAGCAGTATAGCGTTCCACAATGAGCAGTTCTTC	CASSIAFHNEQFF
TRBV6-1	TRBJ1-1	-	TRBD1	TGTGCCAGCAGTGCAAAATACCAGGGGGCTGCTTTCTTT	CASSAKYQGAAFF
TRBV18	TRBJ2-5	-	-	TGTGCCAGCTCAGGCGGGTCTGGGGAGACCCAGTACTTC	CASSGGSGETQYF
TRBV4-2	TRBJ1-1	-	-	TGTGCCAGCAGCCAAGGATTCGGGGACACTGCTTTCTTT	CASSQGFGDTAFF
TRBV13	TRBJ2-7	-	TRBD2	TGTGCCAGCAGCTTAGAAGGGCTAGCGGGATTCCCCATAACCTACGAGCAGTACTTC	CASSLEGLAGFPITYEQYF
TRBV9	TRBJ1-2	-	-	TGTGCCAGCAGTGAGGGCTACACCTTC	CASSEGYTF
TRBV7-2	TRBJ2-5	-	TRBD2	TGTGCCAGCAGCTTGGGACTAGCGGGCATAGAGACCCAGTACTTC	CASSLGLAGIETQYF
TRBV5-6	TRBJ2-5	-	TRBD2	TGTGCCAGCAGCTGGGGGGCGGGAGGGCCGGGAGAGACCCAGTACTTC	CASSWGAGGPGETQYF
TRBV6-1	TRBJ1-2	-	-	TGTGCCAGCATTAGCCTGGACAAGATTTACTATGGCTACACCTTC	CASISLDKIYYGYTF
TRBV7-6	TRBJ1-2	-	-	TGTGCCAGCAGCCTCAGGGCCAAAGACTATGGCTACACCTTC	CASSLRAKDYGYTF
TRBV18	TRBJ1-2	-	-	TGTGCCAGCTCGACGGGAAATTCCTATGGCTACACCTTC	CASSTGNSYGYTF